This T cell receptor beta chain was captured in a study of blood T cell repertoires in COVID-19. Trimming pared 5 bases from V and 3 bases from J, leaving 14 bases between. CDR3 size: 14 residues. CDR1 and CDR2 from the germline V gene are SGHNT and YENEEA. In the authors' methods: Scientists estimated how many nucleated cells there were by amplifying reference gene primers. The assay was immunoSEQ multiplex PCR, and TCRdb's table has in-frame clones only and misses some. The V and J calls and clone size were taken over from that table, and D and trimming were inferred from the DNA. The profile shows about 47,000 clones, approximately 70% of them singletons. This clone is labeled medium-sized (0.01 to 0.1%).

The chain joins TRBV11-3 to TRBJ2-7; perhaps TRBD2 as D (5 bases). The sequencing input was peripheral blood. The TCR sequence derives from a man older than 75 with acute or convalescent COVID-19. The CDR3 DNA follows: TGTGCCAGCAGCCCCCCTGCTGGACTCTACGAGCAGTACTTC. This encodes CASSPPAGLYEQYF.